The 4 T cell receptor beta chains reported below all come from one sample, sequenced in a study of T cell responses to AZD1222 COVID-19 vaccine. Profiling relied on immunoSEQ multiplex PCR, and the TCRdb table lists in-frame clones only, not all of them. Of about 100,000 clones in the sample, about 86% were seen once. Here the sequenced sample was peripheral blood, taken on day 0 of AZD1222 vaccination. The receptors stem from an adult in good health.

The DNA for the CDR3 is TGTGCCAGCACGCGTCGGGGGGCGAGCACAGATACGCAGTATTTT. Its protein product is CASTRRGASTDTQYF. This rearrangement joins TRBV7-3 to TRBJ2-3, with a possible D match to TRBD2 (7 bases). CDR3 size: 15 residues. Germline V gene lookup returns CDR1 SGHTA and CDR2 FQGTGA. V lost 7 bases, J lost 0 bases, and 14 bases lay in between.

CDR3 loop: CASSPEIRALNTEAFF. The DNA for the CDR3 is TGCGCCAGCAGCCCAGAGATCAGGGCCTTGAACACTGAAGCTTTCTTT. The rearrangement uses TRBV4-1 and TRBJ1-1, with D perhaps matching TRBD1 (5 bases). Germline V gene data show CDR1 as MGHRA and CDR2 as YSYEKL. V was cut by 4 bases and J by 0 bases, with 15 bases left in between. The CDR3 has 16 residues.

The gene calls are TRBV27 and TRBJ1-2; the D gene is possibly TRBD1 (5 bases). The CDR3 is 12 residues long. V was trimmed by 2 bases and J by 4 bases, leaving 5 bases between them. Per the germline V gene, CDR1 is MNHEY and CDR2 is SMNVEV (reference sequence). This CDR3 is CASSLQGYGYTF. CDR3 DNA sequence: TGTGCCAGCAGTTTACAGGGCTATGGCTACACCTTC.

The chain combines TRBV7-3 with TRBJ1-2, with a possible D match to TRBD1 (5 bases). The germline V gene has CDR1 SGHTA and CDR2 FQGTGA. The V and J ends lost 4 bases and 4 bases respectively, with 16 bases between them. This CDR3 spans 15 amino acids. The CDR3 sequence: CASSSRGGAGYGYTF. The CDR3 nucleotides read TGTGCCAGCAGCTCTCGAGGAGGGGCCGGCTATGGCTACACCTTC.